The next 15 T cell receptor beta chains were all read from a single sample in a study of blood T cells in healthy people across ages. With a J-beta primer mix and a sample-barcoded 5' primer, a second PCR ran 7 to 11 cycles. TCRdb passed the 5' RACE reads through MiXCR, listing each CDR3 protein once. The sample has about 640,000 distinct CDR3 sequences; 25% to 35% are singletons. Input material: blood. The receptors were sampled from a woman over 75 in good health.

The sample holds many counts of this clonotype. The CDR3 DNA reads as TGTGCCAGCAGTTTAGGTTCGACTAGCGGGGGGTTTTCCTACGAGCAGTACTTC. Protein sequence: CASSLGSTSGGFSYEQYF. The rearrangement uses TRBV6-5 and TRBJ2-7; 13 bases are shared with TRBD2. Germline lookup yields CDR1 MNHEY and CDR2 SVGAGI. Trimming at V came to 4 bases and at J to 1 base, leaving 10 bases not matched to a gene. The CDR3 runs 18 residues.

There are many counts of this clonotype. The chain uses TRBV6-2 or TRBV6-3 and TRBJ2-5; D gene ambiguous. The CDR3 is 15 amino acids. Trimming pared 7 bases from V and 1 base from J, leaving 16 bases between. CDR1 and CDR2 from the germline V gene are MNHEY and SVGEGT. CDR3 bases: TGTGCCAGCAAGAGCCTAGGCGCCAGCCAAGAGACCCAGTACTTC. It codes for CASKSLGASQETQYF.

The table lists this clonotype with many counts. The chain carries TRBV7-2 and TRBJ1-6; 10 bases fit TRBD1. In germline, CDR1 is SGHTA, CDR2 FQGNSA. The junction had 1 base not matched to a gene; V was cut back by 2 bases and J by 9 bases. The CDR3 covers 14 residues. The CDR3 sequence is CASSLWDRGSPLHF. For the CDR3, the DNA is TGTGCCAGCAGCTTATGGGACAGGGGTTCACCCCTCCACTTT.

Notes on this clonotype: Given a much more abundant clone one base away, this may be a read error. This chain links TRBV6-1 with TRBJ2-5, with D perhaps matching TRBD2 (6 bases). Germline assignment: CDR1 MNHNS and CDR2 SASEGT. This CDR3 spans 15 amino acids. Trimming took 9 bases from V and 11 from J, leaving 28 bases between them. This chain's CDR3 is CASQRPGLDYNEQYF. In DNA, the CDR3 is TGTGCCAGTCAACGGCCGGGACTGGACTACAATGAGCAGTACTTC.

This clonotype was found many times. The chain carries TRBV4-2 and TRBJ2-3; 12 bases match TRBD2. The length of the CDR3 is 17 residues. With 4 bases clipped from V and 1 base from J, the junction kept 6 bases outside the gene matches. CDR1 LGHNA and CDR2 YNFKEQ come from the germline V gene. CDR3 bases: TGTGCCAGCAGCCTATCGGGACTAGCGGGCGGCACAGATACGCAGTATTTT. As protein: CASSLSGLAGGTDTQYF.

The V and J genes are TRBV5-1 and TRBJ1-2; D may be TRBD1 (5 bases). The CDR3 is 13 residues long. CDR1 and CDR2 (germline): SGHRS, YFSETQ. Trimming left V 3 bases short and J 5 bases short, with 11 bases between. Here the CDR3 DNA reads TGCGCCAGCAGCTATGGCAGGGAGTATGGCTACACCTTC. Protein sequence: CASSYGREYGYTF.

This clonotype was detected many times. The chain joins TRBV7-2 to TRBJ2-2, with 8 positions matching TRBD1. The germline V gene has CDR1 SGHTA and CDR2 FQGNSA. The CDR3 spans 15 residues. With V trimmed by 3 bases and J by 6 bases, 6 bases remained unmatched. In nucleotides, the CDR3 is TGTGCCAGCAGCTTGACAGGGGCCCAGGCCGGGGAGCTGTTTTTT. Protein sequence: CASSLTGAQAGELFF. The complete variable domain, with remaining parts taken from reference TRBV7-2 and TRBJ2-2, reads GAGVSQSPSNKVTEKGKDVELRCDPISGHTALYWYRQSLGQGLEFLIYFQGNSAPDKSGLPSDRFSAERTGGSVSTLTIQRTQQEDSAVYLCASSLTGAQAGELFFGEGSRLTVL.

This clonotype was detected many times. The chain has TRBV6-4 and TRBJ2-7; D call uncertain. The V gene's germline CDR1 is MRHNA and CDR2 SNTAGT. Trimming removed 2 bases from V and 3 bases from J, with 14 bases in between. This CDR3 is 15 amino acids long. The CDR3 reads CASSDPGRLDYEQYF. The CDR3 nucleotides read TGTGCCAGCAGTGACCCCGGCAGGTTGGACTACGAGCAGTACTTC.

V usage is TRBV3-1 and J usage is TRBJ1-1; 7 bases are a match to TRBD1. Germline V gives CDR1 LGHDT, CDR2 YNNKEL (reference sequence). V shed 4 bases and J 4 bases; nucleotides not matched to a gene: 9. This CDR3 is built from 15 residues. CDR3 nucleotides: TGTGCCAGCAGCCGTCGACAGGGCGTCGGCACTGAAGCTTTCTTT. Translated, it gives CASSRRQGVGTEAFF.

The chain links TRBV7-3 to TRBJ2-1; the D gene is possibly TRBD2 (6 bases). The J call could be wrong; TRBJ2-7 is a better fit for the DNA end. Germline V CDR1 and CDR2: SGHTA, FQGTGA. The CDR3 contains 16 residues. The chain's CDR3 is CASINAARGGYNEQYF. CDR3 DNA: TGTGCCAGCATCAACGCGGCAAGGGGAGGCTACAATGAGCAGTACTTC.

The J gene is TRBJ1-1, the V gene TRBV20-1; 8 nucleotides match TRBD1. Germline trimming cut 4 bases from V and 6 bases from J; bases unmatched to any gene: 7. In germline, CDR1 is DFQATT, CDR2 SNEGSKA (reference sequence). The CDR3 sequence is 13 residues long. CDR3 region: CSAIRGRSPEAFF. CDR3 nucleotide sequence: TGCAGTGCTATCAGGGGGCGCAGCCCTGAAGCTTTCTTT.

About this clonotype itself: This sequence may be a read error, since a much larger clone differs from it by one base. This CDR3 fails to terminate in the conserved phenylalanine or tryptophan, so it likely reflects a read error. The chain couples TRBV11-2 to TRBJ1-2; D is undetermined. The CDR3 contains 14 residues. Germline CDR1 SGHAT, CDR2 FQNNGV. Between the trimmed V and J ends, which lost 3 bases and 2 bases, there was a span of 10 bases. The CDR3 DNA sequence: TGTGCCAGCAGCTTTTCGACAACAAACTATGGCTACACCGTC. As protein: CASSFSTTNYGYTV.

At least ten counts were recorded for this clonotype. The rearrangement uses TRBV7-2 and TRBJ2-7, with D unclear. The CDR3 totals 11 residues. The germline gives CDR1 SGHTA, CDR2 FQGNSA. V lost 6 bases to trimming and J lost 6 bases, with 9 bases between them. The CDR3 bases are TGTGCCAGCAGTCTACGGGCCGAGCAGTACTTC. Amino acid sequence: CASSLRAEQYF.

This chain links TRBV11-1 with TRBJ1-1; 7 nucleotides agree with TRBD1. The junction had 9 bases not matched to a gene; V was cut back by 2 bases and J by 0 bases. The CDR3 covers 17 residues. Per germline, CDR1 SGHAT and CDR2 FQDESV (reference sequence). The CDR3 protein is CASSLNFLGGMNTEAFF. The DNA for the CDR3 is TGTGCCAGCAGCTTAAACTTCTTAGGGGGCATGAACACTGAAGCTTTCTTT. Combining the CDR3 with reference TRBV11-1 and TRBJ1-1 gives the whole variable domain EAEVAQSPRYKITEKSQAVAFWCDPISGHATLYWYRQILGQGPELLVQFQDESVVDDSQLPKDRFSAERLKGVDSTLKIQPAELGDSAMYLCASSLNFLGGMNTEAFFGQGTRLTVV.

This clonotype was observed many times. This chain links TRBV29-1 with TRBJ1-2, with 7 bases aligning to TRBD1. Unmatched junction bases numbered 6, after V lost 4 bases and J lost 1 base. The germline V gene encodes CDR1 SQVTM and CDR2 ANQGSEA. The CDR3 extends over 14 amino acids. The CDR3 DNA sequence: TGCAGCGTTGCGACAGGGTCAGTTAACTATGGCTACACCTTC. Amino acids: CSVATGSVNYGYTF. The whole variable domain, remainder taken from reference TRBV29-1 and TRBJ1-2, is SAVISQKPSRDICQRGTSLTIQCQVDSQVTMMFWYRQQPGQSLTLIATANQGSEATYESGFVIDKFPISRPNLTFSTLTVSNMSPEDSSIYLCSVATGSVNYGYTFGSGTRLTVV.